What follows is one T cell receptor (beta chain) and its context. Its antigen remains undetermined. These data originate in a study of cytomegalovirus exposure and HLA in healthy donors (dated by TCRdb to between 2016 and 2019). With regard to the full study: According to an earlier analysis of 587 of the donors, 150 million to 200 million T cells yielded roughly 100 million unique TCR beta sequences and about 280 Gb of sequence data. The aim of the study was to test whether cataloging public T cell receptors could identify signatures of past pathogen exposure. Every repertoire in the discovery cohort had been generated on one and the same sequencing platform. An early release that covered several hundred HLA-typed donors contained about 300 gigabases of sequencing data and around 80 million unique TCR sequences. HLA typing included class I and class II loci at four-digit resolution. Roughly five DR-DQ haplotypes were handled as single units for association and clustering, since linkage in the cohort was strong. To predict cytomegalovirus infection status, the study brought together high-throughput TCR immunosequencing, statistical association of individual TCRs with disease status, and machine learning. In addition to the first cohort of roughly 700 subjects, a separate validation cohort of 120 different subjects was used. An earlier analysis of fewer than 700 of the donors applied high-throughput TCR beta sequencing to assess whether each TCR beta V gene segment acted as functional or pseudogenic. A later analysis re-analyzed previously published TCR beta repertoires from approximately 700 donors and added high-resolution HLA genotyping to study TCR occurrence patterns. Among some 400 genotyped donors of the cohort, an average of approximately 240,000 unique TCR beta nucleotide sequences was sequenced per donor, of which 15% to 20% were non-productive. Rather than using new phenotypic data, the later analysis identified candidate immune exposures from TCR beta sequences and from how often those sequences occurred across donors. A later genetic analysis used genome-wide SNP genotypes for about 65% of the roughly 700 donors, treating that subset as a discovery cohort. Using immunosequencing, the study profiled T cell repertoires from 666 subjects and related those repertoires to cytomegalovirus serostatus. Among the roughly 380 genotyped donors, approximately 76% belonged to the genetic ancestry cluster associated with self-reported Caucasian donors. Donor age, sex, ethnicity and CMV serostatus were compiled together with the repertoire data. The number of typed donors differed by locus: roughly 629-640 for A, B, C, DRB1 and DQB1; 500 to 550 for DQA1; roughly 600 for DPA1; and around 470 for DPB1. Study-wide findings and limitations: A cluster of highly shared sequence variants was judged likely to represent a technical artifact of the sequencing pipeline. The authors suggested that the approach could potentially be generalized to other disease states and immunological phenotypes. Most CMV-associated TCR beta chains appeared to be HLA-restricted in a later analysis, and the HLA associations seemed to be driven largely by CMV exposure. A total of 150 to 200 TCR beta chains were listed by the study as associated with cytomegalovirus. In an earlier analysis of about 540 of the donors, most TCR beta V segments were observed in productive rearrangements about 90% or about 30% of the time, broadly matching IMGT annotations. The 87-base-pair reads could not distinguish some IMGT-functional V segments, including TRBV6-2 and TRBV6-3, so those segments were excluded. A later analysis found that HLA-associated TCR beta chains were more clonally expanded and had lower generation probabilities than equally common non-associated chains. In a later analysis, some 18,000 TCR beta sequences were associated with specific HLA alleles at a false discovery rate of 0.05. CMV serostatus was the only immune exposure information available for the cohort. In a later analysis, the rate of TCR association differed among HLA loci, with DRB1 alleles having the most associated TCRs and HLA-C alleles having the fewest. An association between a missense DCLRE1C variant and V-gene and J-gene trimming of TCR beta chains was found in a later genetic analysis and replicated in an independent cohort. Strong co-occurrence of HLA alleles, especially DR and DQ, made assigning TCR associations to individual alleles difficult. In vitro tests confirmed that three of the cytomegalovirus-associated TCR beta chains recognize cytomegalovirus antigens. Across donors, most TCR sequences were observed very rarely, whereas some public TCRs were present in many individuals. The presence/absence analyses assumed that sequencing depth was roughly uniform across donors, and that assumption may not be true. The cohort was sequenced for TCR beta chains only, and without alpha or paired-chain data the features that could be detected were limited. HLA typing was unavailable for some donors at each locus, so association tests used only the typed subset. A further reported finding was that TCR beta sequences accurately predicted the HLA-A and HLA-B alleles for most subjects in the first cohort. In a later analysis, several top co-occurrence clusters were reported to appear linked to parvovirus B19, influenza, CMV and Epstein-Barr virus. According to a later genetic analysis, donors in an Asian-associated ancestry cluster had fewer N-insertions in productive TCRs than the roughly 670-donor mean. In both the original and validation cohorts, the classifier was reported to diagnose cytomegalovirus status with high specificity and sensitivity. Linkage disequilibrium might explain the correlated functional status among segregating V segments, but an unknown experimental factor could not be excluded. The earlier analysis of about 600 of the donors excluded some 15 rarely observed V segments, including chromosome 9 orphons, because counts were too low.

Library preparation used the immunoSEQ multiplex PCR assay. A mixture of 60 forward primers for TCR Vbeta segments and 13 reverse primers for TCR Jbeta segments was used in the multiplex PCR. The CDR3 region of rearranged TCR beta genes was amplified from genomic DNA by a multiplex PCR assay. The Illumina HiSeq System was used to sequence the amplified TCR beta libraries as 87-base-pair reads. The study's processing was this. A later analysis counted tens of millions of unique TCR beta chains across the 650 to 800 repertoires, and roughly 10 million of these chains were shared by at least two donors. A nearest-neighbor algorithm error-corrected the raw reads and collapsed the reads into unique sequences, merging closely related sequences to remove PCR and sequencing errors. To assign V, D and J gene segments, CDR3 sequences were aligned to IMGT reference sequences. For a sequence to be retained, a match of at least six nucleotides was required to both a V gene segment and a J gene segment. Rearrangements were classified as productive when the CDR3 lacked stop codons and remained in frame with V and J, and all other rearrangements were classified as non-productive. CDR3 was defined by IMGT convention, running from the second conserved V-encoded cysteine to the conserved J-encoded phenylalanine. The earlier analysis of about 620 of the donors excluded sequences that lacked an unambiguous match to a single V gene segment. An earlier analysis of several hundred of the donors called V segments functional above 56.7% productive rearrangements and segregating when the between-donor standard deviation exceeded 5%. A statistical classification framework was built to diagnose cytomegalovirus status from the catalog of TCR beta chain sequences. In a later analysis, V and J genes were assigned by comparing TCR nucleotide sequences against IMGT/GENE-DB human TR gene sequences. A later analysis assigned CDR3 sequences and most-parsimonious VDJ recombination scenarios with the TCRdist pipeline. In a later analysis, each TCR beta chain was defined by its CDR3 amino acid sequence together with its V-gene family, and reads lacking a unique V-gene family were excluded. A later analysis removed several hundred highly shared, low-generation-probability nucleotide sequences to deal with suspected cross-contamination and a sequencing artifact. A later analysis calculated a clonal expansion index for each public chain from normalized within-repertoire ranks of inferred template counts. Generation probabilities in a later analysis came from a VDJ recombination model fitted to out-of-frame rearrangements, and those results were checked against IGoR. In a later analysis, hypergeometric tests were used to score TCR-TCR, TCR-HLA and TCR-CMV co-occurrence, with a repertoire-size bias correction applied to TCR pairs. A later analysis estimated false discovery rates by permuting HLA or CMV assignments 20 times. In a later analysis, co-occurring TCRs were grouped using DBSCAN, with TCRdist sequence similarity added in when clustering inside HLA-allele-positive subsets. For co-occurrence clustering, repertoires with fewer than 30,000 or more than 120,000 public chains were excluded, along with about five repertoires with anomalous nucleotide sharing. This is the immuneACCESS table as TCRdb keeps it, with only in-frame sequences that have V and J called. A part of the clones is gone; compared with another copy, unresolved V genes explain less than half, and the rest is unexplained. V, J and clone size reflect that table, while D and trimming were determined from the DNA. The table for this sample records around 130,000 clones. 1.5% to 2.5% of the sample is in the top ten clones.

In total, just over 650 healthy bone marrow donors made up the cohort. All cohort members were sampled while nominally healthy, although unrecorded immune exposures were likely present. The donor was CMV seronegative and was included in the group of hundreds of seronegative cohort members. Each donor provided a peripheral blood sample, and peripheral blood mononuclear cells were used for TCR beta sequencing. Genomic DNA extraction from the blood cell samples was performed with the Qiagen DNeasy Blood Extraction Kit. The CDR1 and CDR2 encoded by the germline V gene are SGHRS and YFSETQ. CDR3 length: 15 amino acids, cysteine to phenylalanine. Just the 45-base CDR3 DNA is kept, in frame starting at base 1. V ends up 4 bases short and J 0 bases short, with an unmatched junction base count of 6.

The receptor chain draws on TRBV5-1 and TRBJ2-7; 8 nucleotides in the junction match TRBD2. The sequencing sample was made of PBMCs. The TCR sequence derives from a woman aged 55-69 years in good health and CMV-seronegative. In nucleotide form, the sequence is TGCGCCAGCAGCCCCGGGGGGGGGATCTCCTACGAGCAGTACTTC. Its protein is CASSPGGGISYEQYF.